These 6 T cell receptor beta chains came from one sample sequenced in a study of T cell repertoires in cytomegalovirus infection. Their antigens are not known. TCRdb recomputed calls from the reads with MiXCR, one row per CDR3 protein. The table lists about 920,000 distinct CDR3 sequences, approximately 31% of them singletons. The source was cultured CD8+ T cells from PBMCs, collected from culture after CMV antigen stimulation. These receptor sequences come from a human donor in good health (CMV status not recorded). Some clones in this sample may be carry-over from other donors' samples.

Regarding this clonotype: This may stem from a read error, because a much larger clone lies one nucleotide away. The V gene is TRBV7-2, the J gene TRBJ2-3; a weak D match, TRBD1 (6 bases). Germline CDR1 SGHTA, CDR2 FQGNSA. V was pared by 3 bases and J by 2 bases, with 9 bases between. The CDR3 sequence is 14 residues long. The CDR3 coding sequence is TGTGCCAGCAGCTTGTCAGGGGCCACAGATACGCAGTATTTT. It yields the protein CASSLSGATDTQYF.

This CDR3 is CASSFGHRGQSYNSPLHF. CDR3 sequence (DNA): TGTGCCAGCAGTTTTGGTCACCGAGGGCAGTCCTATAATTCACCCCTCCACTTT. The chain carries TRBV12-3 or TRBV12-4 and TRBJ1-6; D not certain. The CDR3 extends over 18 amino acids. V lost 3 bases and J 1 base, leaving 16 bases between the germline ends.

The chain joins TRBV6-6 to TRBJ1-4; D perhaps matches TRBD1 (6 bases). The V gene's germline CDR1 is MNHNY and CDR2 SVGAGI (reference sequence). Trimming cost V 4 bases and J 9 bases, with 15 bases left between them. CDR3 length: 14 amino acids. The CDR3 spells CASSSGRGGKKLFF. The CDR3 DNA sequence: TGTGCCAGCAGTTCCGGCAGGGGAGGGAAAAAACTGTTTTTT.

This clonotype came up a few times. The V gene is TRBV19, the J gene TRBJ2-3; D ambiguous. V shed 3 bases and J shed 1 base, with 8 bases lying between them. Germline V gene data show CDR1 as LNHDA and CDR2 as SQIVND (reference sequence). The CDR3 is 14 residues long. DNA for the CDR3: TGTGCCAGTAGTATGTCGCAGGGCACAGATACGCAGTATTTT. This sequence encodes CASSMSQGTDTQYF.

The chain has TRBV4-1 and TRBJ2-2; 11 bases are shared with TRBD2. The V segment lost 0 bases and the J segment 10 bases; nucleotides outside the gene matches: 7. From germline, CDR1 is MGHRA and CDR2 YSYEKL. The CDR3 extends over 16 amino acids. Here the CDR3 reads CASSQDALAGGVELFF. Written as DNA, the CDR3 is TGCGCCAGCAGCCAAGACGCTCTAGCGGGGGGAGTGGAGCTGTTTTTT.

CDR3 sequence reads: CASSLKTGLGEQYF. CDR3 DNA sequence: TGTGCCAGCAGCTTAAAGACAGGTCTTGGAGAGCAGTACTTC. This sequence joins TRBV7-9 and TRBJ2-7, with a tentative D call TRBD1 (6 bases). Trimming cost V 2 bases and J 7 bases, with 15 bases left between them. Germline CDR1 SEHNR, CDR2 FQNEAQ (reference sequence). This CDR3 region has 14 residues.